The clone carrying this T cell receptor (beta chain) was detected ten times or more. The data originate from a study of T cells in Graves' hyperthyroidism and ophthalmopathy. Overall study: Peripheral blood sampling occurred at initial diagnosis, before any treatment.

The investigators amplified TCR beta CDR3 regions from RNA transcripts. With the HTBI primer set, the TCR CDR3 went through a first round of RT-PCR. From the multiplex PCR reads, TCRdb called clonotypes with MiXCR, one entry per CDR3 protein. Here the sample spans hundreds of thousands of distinct CDR3 sequences, approximately 14% being singletons. The CDR3 is 15 residues long. Germline loops: CDR1 MDHEN, CDR2 SYDVKM. Trimming stripped 3 bases from V and 1 base from J, with 11 bases between. The receptor comes from a woman younger than 35 with Graves' hyperthyroidism. Sequencing used blood. The J gene is TRBJ2-3, the V gene TRBV28, with D unresolved. The CDR3 loop reads CASSFPPSGTDTQYF. CDR3 nucleotide sequence: TGTGCCAGCAGTTTCCCCCCTTCGGGCACAGATACGCAGTATTTT. The full variable domain, its missing parts supplied by reference TRBV28 and TRBJ2-3, is DVKVTQSSRYLVKRTGEKVFLECVQDMDHENMFWYRQDPGLGLRLIYFSYDVKMKEKGDIPEGYSVSREKKERFSLILESASTNQTSMYLCASSFPPSGTDTQYFGPGTRLTVL.